This section outlines one T cell receptor beta chain sequence together with its context. Losses at the gene ends were 10 bases for V and 4 bases for J; bases not matched to a gene: 14. Germline-derived CDR1 and CDR2 are LNHDA and SQIVND (reference sequence). The CDR3 loop spans 15 amino acids. The table came from immunoSEQ multiplex PCR; TCRdb's copy has only in-frame clones and leaves some out. The table has about 240,000 clones, about 80% seen once. This sample stems from a study of blood T cell repertoires in COVID-19. Source material: peripheral blood. This chain uses TRBV19 with TRBJ1-2, with 8 bases identical to TRBD1. The source of this sequence is a woman older than 75 with acute or convalescent COVID-19. The CDR3 region has the DNA TGTGCCACCCACATCAGTCAGGGGGCTAGCTATGGCTACACCTTC. As protein: CATHISQGASYGYTF.